These 22 T cell receptor beta chains came from one sample sequenced in a study of radiotherapy plus CTLA-4 blockade in lung cancer. Generated by immunoSEQ multiplex PCR, the TCRdb table keeps only in-frame clones and is missing some. The sample contains more than 100,000 clones, 80% to 90% of which appear only once. The sequencing here drew on peripheral blood, taken from a patient treated with radiotherapy plus ipilimumab. These receptors all come from a human donor with non-small cell lung cancer that progressed on radiotherapy plus ipilimumab.

The CDR3 DNA sequence: TGTGCCAGTAGCCCTAAAGGCCAGACTAGCTTAAACACCGGGGAGCTGTTTTTT. Protein: CASSPKGQTSLNTGELFF. V and J are TRBV19 and TRBJ2-2; 7 nucleotides agree with TRBD2. The trim removed 6 bases at V and 2 bases at J, leaving 15 bases unmatched. This CDR3 is 18 amino acids long. Germline-derived CDR1 and CDR2 are LNHDA and SQIVND (reference sequence).

The rearrangement joins TRBV6-5 to TRBJ2-3, with D perhaps TRBD2 (5 bases). V lost 5 bases and J 11 bases, leaving 11 bases between the germline ends. The CDR3 is made up of 11 amino acids. CDR1 and CDR2 (germline): MNHEY, SVGAGI. CDR3 amino acids: CASSDTGLQYF. The CDR3 coding sequence is TGTGCCAGCAGTGATACCGGACTGCAGTATTTT.

V usage is TRBV29-1 and J usage is TRBJ2-7, with 12 bases fitting TRBD1. The ends lost 7 bases at V and 4 bases at J; junction bases unmatched: 11. The CDR3 runs to 15 residues. Germline values: CDR1 SQVTM, CDR2 ANQGSEA. CDR3 residues: CSARKGTGGVYEQYF. DNA for the CDR3: TGCAGCGCAAGAAAAGGGACAGGGGGCGTTTACGAGCAGTACTTC.

The chain links TRBV11-3 to TRBJ2-7; 9 bases fit TRBD1. The CDR3 length is 17 residues. J was trimmed by 0 bases and V by 4 bases; bases with no gene match: 10. Per germline, CDR1 SGHNT and CDR2 YENEEA. Written as DNA, the CDR3 is TGTGCCAGCAGCTGGGAACCTTGGGACAGGGACTCCTACGAGCAGTACTTC. Its translation: CASSWEPWDRDSYEQYF.

This chain connects TRBV11-3 to TRBJ2-1; 12 bases align to TRBD2. Per germline, CDR1 SGHNT and CDR2 YENEEA. This CDR3 spans 15 amino acids. J lost 3 bases, V lost 4 bases, and 1 base had no gene match. For the CDR3, the DNA is TGTGCCAGCAGCTCGGGACTAGCGGGCTACAATGAGCAGTTCTTC. Its protein product is CASSSGLAGYNEQFF.

The V and J genes are TRBV27 and TRBJ2-5; D assignment may be TRBD1 or TRBD2 (6 bases each). In germline, CDR1 is MNHEY, CDR2 SMNVEV (reference sequence). The germline V and J ends were trimmed by 4 bases and 5 bases, with 14 bases remaining between them. The CDR3 spans 14 residues. This chain's CDR3 is CASSSRGGSETQYF. The CDR3, as DNA: TGTGCCAGCAGTTCCCGAGGGGGGTCCGAGACCCAGTACTTC.

The rearrangement uses TRBV5-6 and TRBJ1-1, with D maybe TRBD1 (5 bases). V was cut by 0 bases and J by 4 bases, with 13 bases left in between. Germline V gene sequence: CDR1 SGHDT, CDR2 YYEEEE. The CDR3 sequence is 15 residues long. CDR3 nucleotides: TGTGCCAGCAGCTTGGCGGGTGGGGGTGGCACTGAAGCTTTCTTT. Translating gives CASSLAGGGGTEAFF.

This sequence joins TRBV20-1 and TRBJ2-5; D unresolved. Germline V gene data show CDR1 as DFQATT and CDR2 as SNEGSKA (reference sequence). Trimming removed 2 bases at V and 4 bases at J, with 5 bases between. This CDR3 has 11 amino acids. Written as DNA, the CDR3 is TGCAGTGCTAGAATAGCAGAGACCCAGTACTTC. Protein product: CSARIAETQYF.

The chain joins TRBV19 to TRBJ1-2; TRBD1 agrees at 8 bases. Germline V gene sequence: CDR1 LNHDA, CDR2 SQIVND (reference sequence). The CDR3 spans 15 residues. V lost 5 bases, J lost 1 base, and 6 bases stayed unmatched. The chain's CDR3 is CASSLRTGNNYGYTF. The CDR3 nucleotides are TGTGCCAGTAGTCTTAGGACAGGGAATAACTATGGCTACACCTTC.

The rearrangement joins TRBV5-8 to TRBJ2-2; TRBD2 matches 10 bases. J gave up 4 bases and V 4 bases, and 7 bases lay outside the gene matches. Germline V gives CDR1 SGHTS, CDR2 YDEGEE. This CDR3 spans 16 amino acids. CDR3 bases: TGTGCCAGCAGCAGATCTAGCGGGAGCGTCACCGGGGAGCTGTTTTTT. Translation: CASSRSSGSVTGELFF.

This clone has more than one count but fewer than ten. The rearrangement joins TRBV6-5 to TRBJ2-7; perhaps TRBD2 as D (5 bases). This CDR3 comprises 15 residues. Germline V gene lookup returns CDR1 MNHEY and CDR2 SVGAGI. Trimming took off 6 bases at V and 5 bases at J, with 20 bases between the two ends. Here the CDR3 DNA reads TGTGCCAGCAGAAGGCAGGCGGGTGAAGCCCACGAGCAGTACTTC. Translating gives CASRRQAGEAHEQYF.

V is TRBV19 and J is TRBJ2-1; tentatively, D is TRBD1 or TRBD2 (6 bases each). The CDR3 has 16 residues. Trimming took 3 bases from V and 14 from J, leaving 26 bases between them. Germline CDR1 and CDR2: LNHDA and SQIVND (reference sequence). This CDR3 is CASSMAGDGRGVSKFF. CDR3 DNA sequence: TGTGCCAGTAGTATGGCAGGGGATGGGCGCGGGGTCTCTAAGTTCTTC.

In this sample, this clone turned up once. The chain combines TRBV2 with TRBJ2-5; D possibly uses TRBD1 or TRBD2 (5 bases each). CDR3 length: 15 amino acids. Germline values: CDR1 SNHLY, CDR2 FYNNEI. Deletions cut 6 bases from V and 1 base from J, with 15 bases between. CDR3 amino acids: CASSPSGGGQETQYF. The CDR3 nucleotides are TGTGCCAGCAGCCCAAGTGGGGGTGGCCAAGAGACCCAGTACTTC.

This chain links TRBV5-1 with TRBJ2-2, with 12 bases fitting TRBD1. After removal of 6 bases from V and 10 bases from J, the junction contained 7 bases not matched to a gene. Germline V gene lookup returns CDR1 SGHRS and CDR2 YFSETQ. This CDR3 comprises 14 residues. The CDR3 loop reads CASTTGTGGLELFF. The CDR3 DNA is TGCGCCAGCACAACCGGGACAGGGGGCCTGGAGCTGTTTTTT.

CDR3 coding DNA: TGTGCCAGCAGCCCGGGTGGCAATGAGCAGTTCTTC. It codes for CASSPGGNEQFF. The chain is built from TRBV5-6 and TRBJ2-1; D uncertain. The CDR3 is made up of 12 amino acids. Germline CDR1 reads SGHDT; CDR2 reads YYEEEE. Between the trimmed V and J ends, which lost 4 bases and 6 bases, there was a span of 8 bases.

This chain connects TRBV19 to TRBJ1-4, with D possibly TRBD1 on 5 matching bases. Germline V gives CDR1 LNHDA, CDR2 SQIVND (reference sequence). This CDR3 has 13 amino acids. Trimming stripped 7 bases from V and 4 bases from J, with 10 bases between. The CDR3 is CASKGRDNEKLFF. For the CDR3, the DNA is TGTGCCAGTAAGGGGAGGGATAATGAAAAACTGTTTTTT.

This chain uses TRBV4-2 with TRBJ2-7, with TRBD2 matching over 14 bases. Germline CDR1 LGHNA, CDR2 YNFKEQ. V dropped 1 base and J dropped 0; count of bases not matched to a gene: 5. This CDR3 has 18 amino acids. CDR3: CASSQVTSGREPSYEQYF. CDR3 nucleotide sequence: TGTGCCAGCAGCCAAGTGACTAGCGGGAGGGAGCCCTCCTACGAGCAGTACTTC.

This chain connects TRBV28 to TRBJ1-5, with 11 positions matching TRBD1. The CDR3 has 17 amino acids. Germline assignment: CDR1 MDHEN and CDR2 SYDVKM. Trimming at V came to 6 bases and at J to 7 bases, leaving 14 bases not matched to a gene. CDR3 protein: CASSNSGQGAFIQPQHF. CDR3 DNA: TGTGCCAGCAGCAACTCCGGACAGGGGGCATTTATACAGCCCCAGCATTTT.

The chain joins TRBV28 to TRBJ1-3; D is ambiguous. Trimming removed 2 bases at V and 0 bases at J, with 5 bases between. The CDR3 totals 14 residues. Per germline, CDR1 MDHEN and CDR2 SYDVKM. CDR3 coding DNA: TGTGCCAGCAGTTTAGGGCGCTCTGGAAACACCATATATTTT. Translating it yields CASSLGRSGNTIYF.

The chain links TRBV6-1 to TRBJ2-3; no reliable D call. This CDR3 has 15 amino acids. V lost 7 bases and J 0 bases, leaving 14 bases between the germline ends. CDR1 and CDR2 from the germline V gene are MNHNS and SASEGT. In nucleotides, the CDR3 is TGTGCCAGCATCCCACGGGTGTCTAGCACAGATACGCAGTATTTT. Protein sequence: CASIPRVSSTDTQYF.

The rearrangement joins TRBV7-2 to TRBJ1-2; D is ambiguous. Trimming pared 1 base from V and 2 bases from J, leaving 5 bases between. This CDR3 is 13 amino acids long. Germline V gene lookup returns CDR1 SGHTA and CDR2 FQGNSA. The CDR3 DNA is TGTGCCAGCAGCTTAGTGCAGAACTATGGCTACACCTTC. Protein sequence: CASSLVQNYGYTF. The complete variable domain, with remaining parts taken from reference TRBV7-2 and TRBJ1-2, reads GAGVSQSPSNKVTEKGKDVELRCDPISGHTALYWYRQSLGQGLEFLIYFQGNSAPDKSGLPSDRFSAERTGGSVSTLTIQRTQQEDSAVYLCASSLVQNYGYTFGSGTRLTVV.

This chain connects TRBV15 to TRBJ2-5; D unresolved. Trimming cost V 1 base and J 4 bases, with 13 bases left between them. Looked up from germline, CDR1 is LNHNV and CDR2 is YYDKDF (reference sequence). The CDR3 sequence is 15 residues long. CDR3 nucleotides: TGTGCCACCAGCAGAGCGGCCCCCGGCAGAGAGACCCAGTACTTC. This translates into CATSRAAPGRETQYF.